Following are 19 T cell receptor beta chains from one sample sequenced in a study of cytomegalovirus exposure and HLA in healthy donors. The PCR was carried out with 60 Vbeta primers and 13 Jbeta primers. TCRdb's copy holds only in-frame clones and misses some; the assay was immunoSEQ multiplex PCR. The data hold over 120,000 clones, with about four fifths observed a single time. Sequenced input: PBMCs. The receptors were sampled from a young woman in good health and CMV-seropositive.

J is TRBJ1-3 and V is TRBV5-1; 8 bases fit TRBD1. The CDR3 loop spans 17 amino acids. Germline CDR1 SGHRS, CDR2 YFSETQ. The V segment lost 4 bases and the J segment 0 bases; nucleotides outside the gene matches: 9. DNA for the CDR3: TGCGCCAGCAGCCCCGGGACAGGAATCCACTCTGGAAACACCATATATTTT. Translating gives CASSPGTGIHSGNTIYF.

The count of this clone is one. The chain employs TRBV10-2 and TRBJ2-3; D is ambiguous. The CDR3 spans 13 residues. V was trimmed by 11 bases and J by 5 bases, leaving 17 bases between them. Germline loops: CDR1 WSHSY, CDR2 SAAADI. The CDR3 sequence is CAAATLSGDTQYF. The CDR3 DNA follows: TGCGCCGCCGCGACGCTCTCGGGAGATACGCAGTATTTT.

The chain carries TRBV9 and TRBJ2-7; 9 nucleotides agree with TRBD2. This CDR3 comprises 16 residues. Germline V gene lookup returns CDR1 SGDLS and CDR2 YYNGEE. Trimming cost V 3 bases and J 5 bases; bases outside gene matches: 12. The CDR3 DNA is TGTGCCAGCAGCGAGTGGTCTGGGCTAGCGGGGAACGAGCAGTACTTC. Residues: CASSEWSGLAGNEQYF. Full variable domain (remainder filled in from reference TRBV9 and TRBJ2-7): DSGVTQTPKHLITATGQRVTLRCSPRSGDLSVYWYQQSLDQGLQFLIQYYNGEERAKGNILERFSAQQFPDLHSELNLSSLELGDSALYFCASSEWSGLAGNEQYFGPGTRLTVT.

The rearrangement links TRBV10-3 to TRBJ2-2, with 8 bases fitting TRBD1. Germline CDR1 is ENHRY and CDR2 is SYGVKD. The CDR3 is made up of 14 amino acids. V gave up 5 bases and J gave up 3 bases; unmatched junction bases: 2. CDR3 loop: CAISQGAYTGELFF. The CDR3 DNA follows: TGTGCCATCAGTCAGGGGGCGTACACCGGGGAGCTGTTTTTT.

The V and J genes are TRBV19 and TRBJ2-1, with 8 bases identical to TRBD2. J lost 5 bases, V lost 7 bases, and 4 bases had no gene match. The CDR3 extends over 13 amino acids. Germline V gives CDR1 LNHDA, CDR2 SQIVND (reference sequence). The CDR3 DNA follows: TGTGCCAGTACCTTTAGCGGGAACAATGAGCAGTTCTTC. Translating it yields CASTFSGNNEQFF.

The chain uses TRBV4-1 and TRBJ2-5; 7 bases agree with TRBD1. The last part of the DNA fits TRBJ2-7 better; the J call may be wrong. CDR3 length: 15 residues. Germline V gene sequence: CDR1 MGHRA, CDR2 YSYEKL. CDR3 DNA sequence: TGCGCCAGCAGCCAACCGACAGGGAGTAACTACGAGCAGTACTTC. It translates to CASSQPTGSNYEQYF.

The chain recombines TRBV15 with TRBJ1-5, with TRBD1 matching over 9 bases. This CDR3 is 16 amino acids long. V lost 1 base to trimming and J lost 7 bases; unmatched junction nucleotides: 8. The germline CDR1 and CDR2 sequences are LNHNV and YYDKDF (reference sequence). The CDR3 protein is CATSRGRDRVDQPQHF. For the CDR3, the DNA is TGTGCCACCAGCAGAGGGAGGGACAGGGTGGACCAGCCCCAGCATTTT.

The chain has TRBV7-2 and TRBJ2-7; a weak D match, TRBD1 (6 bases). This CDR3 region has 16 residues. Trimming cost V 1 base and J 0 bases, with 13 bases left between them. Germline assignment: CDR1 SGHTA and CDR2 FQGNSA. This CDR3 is CASSLVGQTSSYEQYF. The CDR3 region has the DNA TGTGCCAGCAGCTTAGTAGGACAGACGAGCTCCTACGAGCAGTACTTC. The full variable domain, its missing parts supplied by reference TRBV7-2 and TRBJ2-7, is GAGVSQSPSNKVTEKGKDVELRCDPISGHTALYWYRQSLGQGLEFLIYFQGNSAPDKSGLPSDRFSAERTGGSVSTLTIQRTQQEDSAVYLCASSLVGQTSSYEQYFGPGTRLTVT.

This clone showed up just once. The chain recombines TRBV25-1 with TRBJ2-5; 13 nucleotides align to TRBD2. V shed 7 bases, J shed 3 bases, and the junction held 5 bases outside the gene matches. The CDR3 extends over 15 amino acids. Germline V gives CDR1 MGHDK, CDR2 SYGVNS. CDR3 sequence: CASIRTSGGKETQYF. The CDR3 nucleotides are TGTGCCAGCATAAGGACTAGCGGGGGAAAAGAGACCCAGTACTTC.

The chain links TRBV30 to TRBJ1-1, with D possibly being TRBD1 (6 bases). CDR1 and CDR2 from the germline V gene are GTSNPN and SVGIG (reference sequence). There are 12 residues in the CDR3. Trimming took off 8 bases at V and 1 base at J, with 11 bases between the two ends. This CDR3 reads CAIDRKNTEAFF. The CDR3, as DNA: TGTGCCATAGACAGGAAGAACACTGAAGCTTTCTTT.

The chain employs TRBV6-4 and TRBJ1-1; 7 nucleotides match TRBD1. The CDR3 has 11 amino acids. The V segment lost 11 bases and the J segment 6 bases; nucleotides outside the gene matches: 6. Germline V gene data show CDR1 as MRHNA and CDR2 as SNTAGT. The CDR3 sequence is CAGQGVPEAFF. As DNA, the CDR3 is TGTGCCGGCCAGGGGGTACCTGAAGCTTTCTTT.

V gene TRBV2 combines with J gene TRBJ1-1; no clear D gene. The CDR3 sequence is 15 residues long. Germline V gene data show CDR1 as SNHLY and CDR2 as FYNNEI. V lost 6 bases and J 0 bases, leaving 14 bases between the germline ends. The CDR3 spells CASRIGGPLNTEAFF. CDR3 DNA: TGTGCCAGCAGAATTGGAGGGCCCTTGAACACTGAAGCTTTCTTT. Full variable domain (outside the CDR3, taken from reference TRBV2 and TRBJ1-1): EPEVTQTPSHQVTQMGQEVILRCVPISNHLYFYWYRQILGQKVEFLVSFYNNEISEKSEIFDDQFSVERPDGSNFTLKIRSTKLEDSAMYFCASRIGGPLNTEAFFGQGTRLTVV.

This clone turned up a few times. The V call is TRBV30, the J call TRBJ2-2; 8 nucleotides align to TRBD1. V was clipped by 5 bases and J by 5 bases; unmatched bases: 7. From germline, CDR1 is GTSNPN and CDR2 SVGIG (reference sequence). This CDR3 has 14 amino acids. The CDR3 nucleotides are TGTGCCTGGGCGAACAGGGGGTGGACCGGGGAGCTGTTTTTT. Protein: CAWANRGWTGELFF.

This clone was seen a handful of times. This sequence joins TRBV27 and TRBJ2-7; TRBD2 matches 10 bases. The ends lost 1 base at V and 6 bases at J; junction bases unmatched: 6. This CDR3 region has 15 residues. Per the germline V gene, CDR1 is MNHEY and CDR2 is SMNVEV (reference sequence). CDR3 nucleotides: TGTGCCAGCAGTTTATTCAGCGGGGGGGCTTCCGAGCAGTACTTC. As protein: CASSLFSGGASEQYF.

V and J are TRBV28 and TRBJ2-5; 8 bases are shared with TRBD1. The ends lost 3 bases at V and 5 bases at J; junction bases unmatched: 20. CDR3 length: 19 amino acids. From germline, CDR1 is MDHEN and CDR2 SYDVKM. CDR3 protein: CASSLLPSLTGQGGETQYF. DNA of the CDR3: TGTGCCAGCAGTTTGCTGCCCTCGTTGACAGGACAGGGCGGGGAGACCCAGTACTTC.

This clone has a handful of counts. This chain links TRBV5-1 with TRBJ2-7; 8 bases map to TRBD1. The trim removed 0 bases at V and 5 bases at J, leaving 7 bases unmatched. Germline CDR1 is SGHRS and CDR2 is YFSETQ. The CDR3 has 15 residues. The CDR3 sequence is CASSLGQGASHEQYF. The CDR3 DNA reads TGCGCCAGCAGCTTGGGTCAGGGGGCCAGCCACGAGCAGTACTTC.

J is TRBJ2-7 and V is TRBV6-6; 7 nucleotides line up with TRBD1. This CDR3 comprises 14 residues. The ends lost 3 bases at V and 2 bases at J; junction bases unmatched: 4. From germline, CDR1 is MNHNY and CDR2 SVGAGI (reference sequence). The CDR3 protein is CASSYQGVPYEQYF. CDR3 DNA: TGTGCCAGCAGTTATCAGGGGGTTCCCTACGAGCAGTACTTC.

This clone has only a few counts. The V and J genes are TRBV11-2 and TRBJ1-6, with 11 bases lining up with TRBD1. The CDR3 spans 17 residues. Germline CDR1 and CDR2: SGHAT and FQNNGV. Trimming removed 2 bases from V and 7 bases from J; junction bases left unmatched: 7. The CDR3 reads CASSLHGTGGRNSPLHF. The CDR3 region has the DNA TGTGCCAGCAGCTTACATGGGACAGGGGGGCGGAATTCACCCCTCCACTTT.

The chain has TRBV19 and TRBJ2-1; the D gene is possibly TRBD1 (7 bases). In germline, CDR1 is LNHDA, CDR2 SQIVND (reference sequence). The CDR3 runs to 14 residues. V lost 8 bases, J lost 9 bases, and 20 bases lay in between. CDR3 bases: TGTGCCAGTTCCCTTTACAGGGGAGGTGGTGAGCAGTTCTTC. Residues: CASSLYRGGGEQFF.